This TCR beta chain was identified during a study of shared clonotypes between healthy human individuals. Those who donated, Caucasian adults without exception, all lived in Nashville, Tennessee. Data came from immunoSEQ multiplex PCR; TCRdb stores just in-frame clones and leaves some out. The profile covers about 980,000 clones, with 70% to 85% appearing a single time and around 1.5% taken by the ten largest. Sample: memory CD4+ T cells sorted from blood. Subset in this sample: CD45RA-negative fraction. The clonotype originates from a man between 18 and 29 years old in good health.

In nucleotides, the CDR3 is TGTGCCATCAGTGGGGACAGGGGGGGCTCCTACAATGAGCAGTTCTTC. Its translation: CAISGDRGGSYNEQFF. The chain couples TRBV10-3 to TRBJ2-1; TRBD1 matches 11 bases. CDR1 is ENHRY, CDR2 SYGVKD, per germline. The CDR3 loop spans 16 amino acids. J lost 0 bases, V lost 4 bases, and 2 bases had no gene match.